This T cell receptor beta chain is from a study of PD-L1 blockade in urothelial cancer. There are a few counts of this clone. Germline values: CDR1 SEHNR, CDR2 FQNEAQ (reference sequence). This CDR3 is built from 14 residues. Between the trimmed V and J ends, which lost 4 bases and 5 bases, there was a span of 15 bases. The data were produced by immunoSEQ multiplex PCR, yet TCRdb's version contains in-frame clones alone and is incomplete. The sample carries more than 60,000 clones, 88% recorded once. The time point is: peripheral blood 6 weeks after treatment start. The clonotype was recovered from a man between 60 and 70 years old with urothelial cancer. This sequence joins TRBV7-9 and TRBJ2-7; perhaps TRBD2 as D (5 bases). The starting material was PBMCs, obtained around atezolizumab (anti-PD-L1) treatment. The CDR3 DNA is TGTGCCAGCAGCTCAGTAGATAGAGGGAACGAGCAGTACTTC. Translating gives CASSSVDRGNEQYF.